This passage covers 18 T cell receptor beta chains from one sample sequenced in a study of neurological immune-mediated disorders. Time point specified: longitudinal time-point 2. In TCRdb, the 5' RACE reads were re-called with MiXCR into one record per CDR3 protein. The sample contains tens of thousands of distinct CDR3 sequences, approximately 13% of which appear only once. Sample: PBMCs. Receptors were obtained from a female donor with HTLV-1-associated myelopathy (HAM/TSP).

This clonotype was counted between two and nine times. The chain uses TRBV5-6 and TRBJ2-1; D is unresolved. The CDR3 has 12 residues. V was clipped by 2 bases and J by 4 bases, with 4 bases between them. Germline-derived CDR1 and CDR2 are SGHDT and YYEEEE. DNA for the CDR3: TGTGCCAGCAGCTTCCTGTACAATGAGCAGTTCTTC. Its protein product is CASSFLYNEQFF.

This clonotype was detected ten times or more. The chain links TRBV20-1 to TRBJ2-1, with D perhaps matching TRBD2 (5 bases). CDR1 is DFQATT and CDR2 is SNEGSKA in the germline V gene (reference sequence). CDR3 size: 14 residues. The V end lost 2 bases, the J end lost 7 bases, and 15 bases lay between the germline ends. The CDR3 here is CSARSGRRVNEQFF. CDR3 sequence (DNA): TGCAGTGCTAGATCGGGTAGGCGGGTAAATGAGCAGTTCTTC.

The chain has TRBV7-2 and TRBJ2-3; D remains unclear. Trimming shortened V by 3 bases and J by 8 bases, and 9 bases separated the two germline ends. The CDR3 contains 12 residues. The germline V gene has CDR1 SGHTA and CDR2 FQGNSA. As DNA, the CDR3 is TGTGCCAGCAGCTTCGGCCTAGGTACGCAGTATTTT. Amino acids: CASSFGLGTQYF.

In this sample, this clonotype turned up many times. The chain has TRBV27 and TRBJ2-2; 8 bases line up with TRBD1. Trimming at V came to 6 bases and at J to 6 bases, leaving 12 bases not matched to a gene. Germline-derived CDR1 and CDR2 are MNHEY and SMNVEV (reference sequence). The CDR3 extends over 16 amino acids. CDR3: CASRQGDSTRAGELFF. DNA of the CDR3: TGTGCCAGCAGACAGGGGGACTCCACACGAGCCGGGGAGCTGTTTTTT.

CDR3 in amino acids: CAITQFGAGRDYGYTF. As DNA, the CDR3 is TGTGCCATTACCCAGTTCGGAGCAGGGCGGGACTATGGCTACACCTTC. The J gene is TRBJ1-2, the V gene TRBV19, with D possibly TRBD1 on 5 matching bases. The CDR3 is 16 amino acids. Germline CDR1 and CDR2: LNHDA and SQIVND (reference sequence). V shed 10 bases and J shed 3 bases, with 24 bases lying between them.

Many counts were recorded for this clonotype. The CDR3 reads CASSTHYAGVLFF. In DNA, the CDR3 is TGTGCCAGCAGCACCCACTACGCCGGGGTTCTGTTCTTC. This chain connects TRBV7-9 to TRBJ2-1, with D maybe TRBD2 (5 bases). The germline V gene encodes CDR1 SEHNR and CDR2 FQNEAQ (reference sequence). This CDR3 has 13 amino acids. Trimming cost V 5 bases and J 15 bases, with 20 bases left between them.

Many counts were recorded for this clonotype. The rearrangement uses TRBV28 and TRBJ2-5, with a weak D call TRBD1 (6 bases). Germline CDR1 and CDR2: MDHEN and SYDVKM. The V end lost 3 bases, the J end lost 4 bases, and 15 bases lay between the germline ends. The CDR3 sequence is 15 residues long. The CDR3 DNA reads TGTGCCAGCAGTTTCCCCAGGGGCCTTTCAGAGACCCAGTACTTC. Residues: CASSFPRGLSETQYF.

This chain links TRBV2 with TRBJ2-3; 11 nucleotides line up with TRBD2. Germline CDR1 reads SNHLY; CDR2 reads FYNNEI. The trim removed 4 bases at V and 2 bases at J, leaving 2 bases unmatched. The CDR3 loop spans 15 amino acids. The CDR3 region is CASSGLAGPTDTQYF. CDR3 DNA sequence: TGTGCCAGCAGTGGACTAGCGGGACCCACAGATACGCAGTATTTT.

This clonotype showed up just a few times. The V and J genes are TRBV20-1 and TRBJ2-7; 15 bases line up with TRBD2. V gave up 7 bases and J gave up 3 bases; unmatched junction bases: 16. The CDR3 extends over 18 amino acids. Germline loops: CDR1 DFQATT, CDR2 SNEGSKA (reference sequence). CDR3 loop: CSGGGWTSGGARGYEQYF. CDR3 bases: TGCAGTGGAGGGGGCTGGACTAGCGGGGGGGCAAGGGGCTACGAGCAGTACTTC.

The sample holds many counts of this clonotype. The chain carries TRBV29-1 and TRBJ2-5; weak D call: TRBD1 (6 bases). V lost 7 bases, J lost 5 bases, and 20 bases lay in between. Germline V lookup: CDR1 SQVTM, CDR2 ANQGSEA. The CDR3 length is 14 residues. CDR3: CSAPLRTGIETQYF. DNA of the CDR3: TGCAGCGCCCCACTCCGTACAGGGATTGAGACCCAGTACTTC.

This clonotype was observed many times. The rearrangement uses TRBV15 and TRBJ1-4; D call uncertain. This CDR3 is 13 amino acids long. Per the germline V gene, CDR1 is LNHNV and CDR2 is YYDKDF (reference sequence). V was pared by 2 bases and J by 7 bases, with 8 bases between. CDR3 amino acids: CATSRLSGEKLFF. DNA for the CDR3: TGTGCCACCAGCAGACTTTCGGGTGAAAAACTGTTTTTT.

This clonotype was seen ten or more times. A much larger clone differs by one base, so this may be a read error. The chain links TRBV20-1 to TRBJ2-4, with D possibly TRBD2 on 5 matching bases. The CDR3 length is 13 residues. Germline V gives CDR1 DFQATT, CDR2 SNEGSKA (reference sequence). Trimming removed 7 bases at V and 7 bases at J, with 17 bases between. The CDR3 DNA follows: TGCAGTGTTAGTCCTAGCTTTGTGAACATTCAGTACTTC. The encoded protein is CSVSPSFVNIQYF.

This clonotype came up many times. CDR3 residues: CASSPSSGGATQYF. The CDR3 coding sequence is TGCGCCAGCAGCCCGTCTAGCGGAGGGGCGACGCAGTATTTT. The J gene is TRBJ2-3, the V gene TRBV5-1; TRBD2 agrees at 7 bases. Trimming removed 4 bases from V and 9 bases from J; junction bases left unmatched: 11. The germline V gene encodes CDR1 SGHRS and CDR2 YFSETQ. The length of the CDR3 is 14 residues. Together with reference TRBV5-1 and TRBJ2-3, the CDR3 gives the full variable domain: KAGVTQTPRYLIKTRGQQVTLSCSPISGHRSVSWYQQTPGQGLQFLFEYFSETQRNKGNFPGRFSGRQFSNSRSEMNVSTLELGDSALYLCASSPSSGGATQYFGPGTRLTVL.

This clonotype has a count of ten or more. CDR3 sequence reads: CASSQEGDRGPGANVLTF. DNA for the CDR3: TGCGCCAGCAGCCAAGAGGGCGACAGGGGGCCTGGGGCCAACGTCCTGACTTTC. V usage is TRBV4-1 and J usage is TRBJ2-6, with 10 positions matching TRBD1. CDR1 and CDR2 (germline): MGHRA, YSYEKL. The CDR3 is 18 residues long. J was trimmed by 2 bases and V by 0 bases; bases with no gene match: 4.

At least ten counts were recorded for this clonotype. The CDR3 DNA sequence: TGCAGTGCTATCACGGGACAGGGGTCTGGGAATGAGCAGTTCTTC. Its translation: CSAITGQGSGNEQFF. The chain carries TRBV20-1 and TRBJ2-1, with TRBD1 identical over 10 bases. CDR1 DFQATT and CDR2 SNEGSKA come from the germline V gene (reference sequence). This CDR3 is built from 15 residues. V was pared by 4 bases and J by 7 bases, with 10 bases of the junction left unmatched.

This clonotype was counted at least ten times. The genes are TRBV10-3 and TRBJ2-1, with 9 positions matching TRBD2. The CDR3 covers 17 residues. CDR1 is ENHRY and CDR2 is SYGVKD in the germline V gene. V lost 7 bases, J lost 3 bases, and 13 bases stayed unmatched. CDR3 DNA sequence: TGTGCCATCAAGGGAGGTAGCGGGGGTGAAGGCTACAATGAGCAGTTCTTC. It codes for CAIKGGSGGEGYNEQFF.

About this clonotype: The junction does not match germline at one end; this may be a read error. This chain connects TRBV5-1 to TRBJ1-5, with D possibly matching TRBD1 (5 bases). The CDR3 consists of 14 residues. The germline V gene encodes CDR1 SGHRS and CDR2 YFSETQ. CDR3 in DNA: TGCGCCAGCAGCTTGGATACGGGGGGTCAGCACCAGCATTTT. Amino acids: CASSLDTGGQHQHF.

This clonotype occurred many times. V and J are TRBV3-1 and TRBJ2-3, with D perhaps matching TRBD2 (6 bases). Between the trimmed V and J ends, which lost 0 bases and 9 bases, there was a span of 13 bases. The V gene's germline CDR1 is LGHDT and CDR2 YNNKEL (reference sequence). The CDR3 sequence is 14 residues long. The CDR3 DNA reads TGTGCCAGCAGCCAAGACGGGGGAGGTAGGACGCAGTATTTT. Translation gives CASSQDGGGRTQYF.